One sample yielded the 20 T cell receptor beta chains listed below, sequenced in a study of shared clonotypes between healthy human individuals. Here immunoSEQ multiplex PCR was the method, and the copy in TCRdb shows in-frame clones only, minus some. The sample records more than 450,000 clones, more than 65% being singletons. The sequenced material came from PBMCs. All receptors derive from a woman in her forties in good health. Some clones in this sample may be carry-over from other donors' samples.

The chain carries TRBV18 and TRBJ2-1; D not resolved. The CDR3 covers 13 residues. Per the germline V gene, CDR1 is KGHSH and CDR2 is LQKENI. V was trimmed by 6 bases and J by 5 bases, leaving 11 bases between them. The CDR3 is CASSPTQDNEQFF. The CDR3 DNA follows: TGTGCCAGCTCGCCGACGCAGGACAATGAGCAGTTCTTC.

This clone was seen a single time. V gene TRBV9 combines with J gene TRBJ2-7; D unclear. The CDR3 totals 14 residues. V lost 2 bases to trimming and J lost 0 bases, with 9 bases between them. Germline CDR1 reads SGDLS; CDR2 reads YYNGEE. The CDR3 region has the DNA TGTGCCAGCAGCGTTACTCGCGACTCCTACGAGCAGTACTTC. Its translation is CASSVTRDSYEQYF.

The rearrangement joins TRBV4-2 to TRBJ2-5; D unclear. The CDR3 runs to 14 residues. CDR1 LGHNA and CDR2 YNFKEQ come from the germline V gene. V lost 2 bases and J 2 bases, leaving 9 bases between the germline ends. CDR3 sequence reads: CASSQRSEQETQYF. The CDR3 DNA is TGTGCCAGCAGCCAAAGAAGCGAGCAAGAGACCCAGTACTTC.

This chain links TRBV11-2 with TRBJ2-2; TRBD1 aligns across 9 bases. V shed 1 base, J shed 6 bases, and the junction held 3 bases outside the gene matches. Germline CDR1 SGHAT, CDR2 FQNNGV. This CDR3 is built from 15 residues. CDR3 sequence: CASSLGTGVPGELFF. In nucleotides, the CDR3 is TGTGCCAGCAGCTTAGGGACAGGGGTGCCCGGGGAGCTGTTTTTT.

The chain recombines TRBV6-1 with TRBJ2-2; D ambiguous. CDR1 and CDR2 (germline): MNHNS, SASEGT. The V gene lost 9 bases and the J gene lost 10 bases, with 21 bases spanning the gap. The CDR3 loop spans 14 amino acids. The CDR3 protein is CASRRIPRAEELFF. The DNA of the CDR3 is TGTGCCAGTAGACGCATCCCCCGGGCCGAGGAGCTGTTTTTT.

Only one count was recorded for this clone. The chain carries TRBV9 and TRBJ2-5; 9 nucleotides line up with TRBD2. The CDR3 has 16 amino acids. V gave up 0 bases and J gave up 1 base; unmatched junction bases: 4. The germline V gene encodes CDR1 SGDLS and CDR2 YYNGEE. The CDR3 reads CASSVGGSGSQETQYF. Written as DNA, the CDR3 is TGTGCCAGCAGCGTAGGAGGTAGCGGGAGCCAAGAGACCCAGTACTTC.

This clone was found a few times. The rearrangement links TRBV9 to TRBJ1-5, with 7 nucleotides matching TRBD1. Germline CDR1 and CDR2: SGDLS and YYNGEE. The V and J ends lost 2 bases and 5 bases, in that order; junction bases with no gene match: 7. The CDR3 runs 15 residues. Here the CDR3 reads CASSVAGTAHQPQHF. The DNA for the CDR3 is TGTGCCAGCAGCGTCGCCGGGACAGCTCATCAGCCCCAGCATTTT.

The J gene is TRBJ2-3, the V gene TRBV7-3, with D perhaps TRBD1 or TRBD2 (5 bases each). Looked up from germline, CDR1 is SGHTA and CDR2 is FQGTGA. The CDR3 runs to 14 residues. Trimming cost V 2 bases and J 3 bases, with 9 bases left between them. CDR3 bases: TGTGCCAGCAGCTTATTAGGGACGACAGATACGCAGTATTTT. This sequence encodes CASSLLGTTDTQYF.

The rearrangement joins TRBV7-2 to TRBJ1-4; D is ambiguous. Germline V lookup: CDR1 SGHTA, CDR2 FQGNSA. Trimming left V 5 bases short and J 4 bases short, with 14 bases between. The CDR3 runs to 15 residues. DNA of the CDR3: TGTGCCAGCAGCCGGAGGCGGGTTCTTAATGAAAAACTGTTTTTT. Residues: CASSRRRVLNEKLFF.

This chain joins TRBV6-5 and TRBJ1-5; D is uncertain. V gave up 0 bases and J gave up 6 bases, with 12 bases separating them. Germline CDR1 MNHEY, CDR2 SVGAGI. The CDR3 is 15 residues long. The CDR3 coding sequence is TGTGCCAGCAGTTACTCGTCCAGCTCGCCTCAGCCCCAGCATTTT. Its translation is CASSYSSSSPQPQHF.

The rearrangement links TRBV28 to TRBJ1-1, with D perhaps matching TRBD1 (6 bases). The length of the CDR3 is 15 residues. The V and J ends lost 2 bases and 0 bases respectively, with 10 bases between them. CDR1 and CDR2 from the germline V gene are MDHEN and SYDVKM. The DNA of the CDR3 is TGTGCCAGCAGTTTAACAGGGCTTATGAACACTGAAGCTTTCTTT. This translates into CASSLTGLMNTEAFF.

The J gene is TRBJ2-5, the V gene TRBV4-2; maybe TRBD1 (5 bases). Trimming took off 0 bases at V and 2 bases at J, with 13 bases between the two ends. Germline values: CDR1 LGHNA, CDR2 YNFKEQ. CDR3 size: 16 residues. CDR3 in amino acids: CASSQDRRGRQETQYF. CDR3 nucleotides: TGTGCCAGCAGCCAAGATAGAAGGGGTCGTCAAGAGACCCAGTACTTC.

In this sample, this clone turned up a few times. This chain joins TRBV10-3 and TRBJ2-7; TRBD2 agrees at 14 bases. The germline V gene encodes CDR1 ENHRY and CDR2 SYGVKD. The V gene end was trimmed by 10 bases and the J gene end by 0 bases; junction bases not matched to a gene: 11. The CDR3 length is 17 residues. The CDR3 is CATGTSGSALSSYEQYF. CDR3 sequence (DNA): TGTGCCACCGGGACTAGCGGGAGCGCTCTTAGCTCCTACGAGCAGTACTTC.

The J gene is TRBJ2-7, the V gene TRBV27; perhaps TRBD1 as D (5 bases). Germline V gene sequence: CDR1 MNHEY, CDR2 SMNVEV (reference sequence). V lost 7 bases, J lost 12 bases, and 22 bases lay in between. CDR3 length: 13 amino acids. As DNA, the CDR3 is TGTGCCAGCAAGGAGCGCGCAGGACATCTACCGTACTTC. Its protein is CASKERAGHLPYF.

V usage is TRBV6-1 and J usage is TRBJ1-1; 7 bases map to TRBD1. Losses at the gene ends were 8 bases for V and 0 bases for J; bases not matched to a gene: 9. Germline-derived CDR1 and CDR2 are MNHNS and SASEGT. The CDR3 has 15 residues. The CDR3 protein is CASDRARPMNTEAFF. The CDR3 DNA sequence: TGTGCCAGCGACAGGGCGAGGCCCATGAACACTGAAGCTTTCTTT.

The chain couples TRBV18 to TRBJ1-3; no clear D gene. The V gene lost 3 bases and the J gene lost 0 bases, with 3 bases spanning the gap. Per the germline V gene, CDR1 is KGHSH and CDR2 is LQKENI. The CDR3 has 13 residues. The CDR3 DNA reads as TGTGCCAGCTCACCCAACTCTGGAAACACCATATATTTT. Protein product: CASSPNSGNTIYF.

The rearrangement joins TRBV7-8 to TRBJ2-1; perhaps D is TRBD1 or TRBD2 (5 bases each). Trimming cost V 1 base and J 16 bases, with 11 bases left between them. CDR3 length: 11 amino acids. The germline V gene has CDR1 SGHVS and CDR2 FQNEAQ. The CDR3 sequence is CASSLGDPQFF. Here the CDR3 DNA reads TGTGCCAGCAGCTTAGGGGACCCGCAATTCTTC.

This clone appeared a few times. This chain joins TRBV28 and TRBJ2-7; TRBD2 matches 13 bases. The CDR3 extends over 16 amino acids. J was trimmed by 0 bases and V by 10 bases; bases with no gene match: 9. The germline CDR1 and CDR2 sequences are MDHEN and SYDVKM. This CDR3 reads CATWTSGSRGSYEQYF. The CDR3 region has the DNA TGTGCCACCTGGACTAGCGGGAGTCGGGGCTCCTACGAGCAGTACTTC.

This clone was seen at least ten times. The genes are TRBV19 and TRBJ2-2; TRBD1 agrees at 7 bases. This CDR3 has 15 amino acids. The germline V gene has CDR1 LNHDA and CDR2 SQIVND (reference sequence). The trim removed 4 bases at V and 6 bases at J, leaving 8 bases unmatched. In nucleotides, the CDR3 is TGTGCCAGTAGTAGAAGGGACAGTGCGCCCGGGGAGCTGTTTTTT. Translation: CASSRRDSAPGELFF.

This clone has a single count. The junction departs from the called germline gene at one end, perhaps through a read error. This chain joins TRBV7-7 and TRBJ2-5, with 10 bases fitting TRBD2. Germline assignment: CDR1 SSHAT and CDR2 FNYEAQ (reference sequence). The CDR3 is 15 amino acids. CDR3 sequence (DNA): TGTGCTAGCAGCTTAAATCCTAGCGGGAGAGAGACCCAGTACTTC. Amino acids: CASSLNPSGRETQYF.